These 18 T cell receptor beta chains were all obtained from the same sample, sequenced in a study of T cell changes during pregnancy in multiple sclerosis. The data were produced by immunoSEQ multiplex PCR, yet TCRdb's version contains in-frame clones alone and is incomplete. This table holds 55,000 to 80,000 clones, 80% to 95% found once. The specimen was CD8+ T cells from peripheral blood mononuclear cells, collected in the second trimester of pregnancy. These receptors were collected from a female donor with multiple sclerosis, enrolled in a pregnancy study.

V gene TRBV6-5 combines with J gene TRBJ1-1; D unclear. V dropped 6 bases and J dropped 1 base, with 9 bases sitting between them. The CDR3 runs to 13 residues. Germline lookup yields CDR1 MNHEY and CDR2 SVGAGI. The DNA for the CDR3 is TGTGCCAGCAGAGAGTCCCAGAACACTGAAGCTTTCTTT. Translated, it gives CASRESQNTEAFF.

The chain recombines TRBV5-4 with TRBJ2-2; D unclear. V was pared by 4 bases and J by 6 bases, with 13 bases between. Germline values: CDR1 SGHNT, CDR2 YYREEE (reference sequence). This CDR3 is built from 14 residues. The CDR3 reads CASSQAQSPGELFF. In DNA form, the CDR3 reads TGTGCCAGCAGCCAGGCCCAGAGCCCCGGGGAGCTGTTTTTT.

This clone was seen only once. V usage is TRBV2 and J usage is TRBJ2-1; 9 nucleotides match TRBD2. The CDR3 has 15 residues. With 6 bases clipped from V and 0 bases from J, the junction kept 3 bases outside the gene matches. Per the germline V gene, CDR1 is SNHLY and CDR2 is FYNNEI. The CDR3 DNA is TGTGCCAGCAGCGTTAGCGGGAGCTCCTACAATGAGCAGTTCTTC. Translating it yields CASSVSGSSYNEQFF.

The gene calls are TRBV7-9 and TRBJ1-5; tentatively, D is TRBD1 (5 bases). The V end was cut by 2 bases, the J end by 5 bases, with 10 bases between. The germline V gene has CDR1 SEHNR and CDR2 FQNEAQ (reference sequence). This CDR3 contains 14 residues. CDR3 sequence (DNA): TGTGCCAGCAGCTTATCGCAGGGCGATCAGCCCCAGCATTTT. It encodes CASSLSQGDQPQHF. The full variable domain, completed using reference TRBV7-9 and TRBJ1-5, is DTGVSQNPRHKITKRGQNVTFRCDPISEHNRLYWYRQTLGQGPEFLTYFQNEAQLEKSRLLSDRFSAERPKGSFSTLEIQRTEQGDSAMYLCASSLSQGDQPQHFGDGTRLSIL.

The chain links TRBV11-1 to TRBJ2-3; no definite D call. Germline assignment: CDR1 SGHAT and CDR2 FQDESV (reference sequence). This CDR3 is built from 15 residues. V was cut by 4 bases and J by 10 bases, with 21 bases left in between. CDR3 loop: CASSSPQDLSRAQYF. As DNA, the CDR3 is TGTGCCAGCAGCTCTCCCCAAGACCTCAGTCGGGCGCAGTATTTT.

The chain joins TRBV19 to TRBJ1-1; no clear D. There are 15 residues in the CDR3. Trimming shortened V by 5 bases and J by 2 bases, and 15 bases separated the two germline ends. Germline V lookup: CDR1 LNHDA, CDR2 SQIVND (reference sequence). For the CDR3, the DNA is TGTGCCAGTAGTCGGAGGACTGAGAGAAACACTGAAGCTTTCTTT. Translation: CASSRRTERNTEAFF.

The genes are TRBV7-9 and TRBJ2-1; D is undetermined. The CDR3 totals 15 residues. The germline V and J ends were trimmed by 5 bases and 4 bases, with 15 bases remaining between them. The germline V gene has CDR1 SEHNR and CDR2 FQNEAQ (reference sequence). CDR3 sequence reads: CASSPRFGEYNEQFF. In DNA, the CDR3 is TGTGCCAGCAGCCCCCGGTTTGGAGAGTACAATGAGCAGTTCTTC.

The genes are TRBV5-1 and TRBJ2-6; 9 bases fit TRBD1. CDR1 and CDR2 from the germline V gene are SGHRS and YFSETQ. The ends lost 5 bases at V and 2 bases at J; junction bases unmatched: 5. This CDR3 is 16 amino acids long. The CDR3 coding sequence is TGCGCCAGCAGTCCTACAGGGGGCACTGGGGCCAACGTCCTGACTTTC. Residues: CASSPTGGTGANVLTF.

The V call is TRBV5-1, the J call TRBJ2-7, with 9 bases identical to TRBD1. CDR1 and CDR2 (germline): SGHRS, YFSETQ. V was clipped by 2 bases and J by 3 bases; unmatched bases: 3. CDR3 length: 14 residues. CDR3 DNA sequence: TGCGCCAGCAGCTTCGGGACAGGGAACTACGAGCAGTACTTC. This sequence encodes CASSFGTGNYEQYF.

The genes are TRBV19 and TRBJ1-3, with D unresolved. The CDR3 extends over 15 amino acids. Germline assignment: CDR1 LNHDA and CDR2 SQIVND (reference sequence). V was trimmed by 3 bases and J by 0 bases, leaving 9 bases between them. CDR3: CASSIEALSGNTIYF. CDR3 nucleotides: TGTGCCAGTAGTATCGAGGCCCTCTCTGGAAACACCATATATTTT.

The chain is built from TRBV30 and TRBJ1-1; D is ambiguous. Germline lookup yields CDR1 GTSNPN and CDR2 SVGIG (reference sequence). V gave up 0 bases and J gave up 2 bases, with 10 bases separating them. This CDR3 is 14 amino acids long. CDR3 nucleotide sequence: TGTGCCTGGAGTGTAGGAGGGTATAACACTGAAGCTTTCTTT. Translating gives CAWSVGGYNTEAFF. The full variable domain, its missing parts supplied by reference TRBV30 and TRBJ1-1, is SQTIHQWPATLVQPVGSPLSLECTVEGTSNPNLYWYRQAAGRGLQLLFYSVGIGQISSEVPQNLSASRPQDRQFILSSKKLLLSDSGFYLCAWSVGGYNTEAFFGQGTRLTVV.

The chain recombines TRBV27 with TRBJ1-4; D is unclear. The V end was cut by 1 base, the J end by 5 bases, with 11 bases between. CDR1 and CDR2 (germline): MNHEY, SMNVEV (reference sequence). The CDR3 totals 15 residues. CDR3: CASSLWAGLNEKLFF. The CDR3, as DNA: TGTGCCAGCAGTTTATGGGCAGGCCTCAATGAAAAACTGTTTTTT.

The V gene is TRBV14, the J gene TRBJ2-1; 7 nucleotides agree with TRBD2. Germline V gene data show CDR1 as SGHDN and CDR2 as FVKESK. V shed 0 bases and J 5 bases; nucleotides not matched to a gene: 7. This CDR3 has 16 amino acids. The chain's CDR3 is CASSQDPLAVNNEQFF. The CDR3, as DNA: TGTGCCAGCAGCCAAGATCCCCTAGCGGTAAACAATGAGCAGTTCTTC.

This chain joins TRBV6-1 and TRBJ2-1; 9 nucleotides match TRBD2. Trimming removed 3 bases from V and 2 bases from J; junction bases left unmatched: 5. The CDR3 is 16 amino acids. The germline CDR1 and CDR2 sequences are MNHNS and SASEGT. The CDR3 DNA follows: TGTGCCAGCAGTGATATAGCGGGAGTCCCCTACAATGAGCAGTTCTTC. Its translation: CASSDIAGVPYNEQFF.

This sequence joins TRBV7-3 and TRBJ2-1; 11 positions agree with TRBD2. Germline loops: CDR1 SGHTA, CDR2 FQGTGA. The J segment lost 12 bases and the V segment lost 5 bases, leaving 21 bases of the junction unmatched. The CDR3 is 18 amino acids. CDR3 amino acids: CASSPWGLAGGGGLWQFF. In DNA form, the CDR3 reads TGTGCCAGCAGCCCGTGGGGGCTAGCGGGAGGTGGAGGCTTATGGCAGTTCTTC.

The chain is built from TRBV7-2 and TRBJ2-1, with 10 bases aligning to TRBD2. The CDR3 contains 15 residues. Germline values: CDR1 SGHTA, CDR2 FQGNSA. V trimming: 2 bases; J trimming: 8 bases; junction bases outside the gene matches: 6. CDR3 DNA sequence: TGTGCCAGCAGCTTACTAGCGGGAGATAAGTATGAGCAGTTCTTC. This codes for CASSLLAGDKYEQFF.

The rearrangement uses TRBV11-3 and TRBJ2-5; TRBD1 might be the D (6 bases). The V end was cut by 4 bases, the J end by 2 bases, with 11 bases between. The length of the CDR3 is 14 residues. Germline CDR1 and CDR2: SGHNT and YENEEA. This chain's CDR3 is CASSSPDRQETQYF. The CDR3, as DNA: TGTGCCAGCAGCTCCCCGGACAGACAAGAGACCCAGTACTTC.

The chain has TRBV6-5 and TRBJ1-5, with 10 bases identical to TRBD1. J gave up 3 bases and V 6 bases, and 2 bases lay outside the gene matches. The CDR3 length is 14 residues. Germline V lookup: CDR1 MNHEY, CDR2 SVGAGI. The chain's CDR3 is CASRTGGPNQPQHF. CDR3 coding DNA: TGTGCCAGCAGGACAGGGGGCCCCAATCAGCCCCAGCATTTT.